These T cell receptor beta chains were read from a single sample in a study of blood T cells in healthy people across ages. TCRdb called the 5' RACE reads again in MiXCR, with one record for every CDR3 protein. The sample contains 1.5 million to 2 million distinct CDR3 sequences, around 48% of which appear only once. Material: blood. The receptors derive from a woman aged 40 to 50 in good health. CDR3s include the opening cysteine and the closing phenylalanine or tryptophan. The order of the fields is V gene, D gene, J gene, clone size, CDR3 DNA, CDR3 protein. The D gene is left open where the match is weak. Size tells how often a clone was seen (once, few, many) or the class of an expanded clone, and some rows leave it out.

V gene: TRBV4-1
D gene: TRBD2
J gene: TRBJ2-3
clone size: NA
CDR3 DNA: TGCGCCACCTCGCTAACTAGCGGGGGGGTAAGAACAGATACGCAGTATTTT
CDR3 protein: CATSLTSGGVRTDTQYF

V gene: TRBV20-1
D gene: NA
J gene: TRBJ1-1
clone size: NA
CDR3 DNA: TGCAGTGCTCCCTCGGGCGTAGCTTTCTTT
CDR3 protein: CSAPSGVAFF

V gene: TRBV7-9
D gene: TRBD2
J gene: TRBJ2-1
clone size: NA
CDR3 DNA: TGTGCCAGCACCACAACCACTAGCGGCTCCTACAATGAGCAGTTCTTC
CDR3 protein: CASTTTTSGSYNEQFF

V gene: TRBV20-1
D gene: NA
J gene: TRBJ1-2
clone size: NA
CDR3 DNA: TGCAGTGCGCTATCCGGAGCCCTAGACTATGGCTACACCTTC
CDR3 protein: CSALSGALDYGYTF

V gene: TRBV7-2
D gene: NA
J gene: TRBJ2-5
clone size: NA
CDR3 DNA: TGTGCCAGCAGCTTTAGGCGACGGGAAGGGGAGACCCAGTACTTC
CDR3 protein: CASSFRRREGETQYF

V gene: TRBV6-6
D gene: NA
J gene: TRBJ1-2
clone size: NA
CDR3 DNA: TGTGCCAGCAGTTATTATAGGACTCCTTCTTCTTATGGCTACACCTTC
CDR3 protein: CASSYYRTPSSYGYTF

V gene: TRBV3-1
D gene: TRBD2
J gene: TRBJ2-5
clone size: NA
CDR3 DNA: TGTGCCAGCAGCCAAAAACTAGCGGGGGGGATAGAGACCCAGTACTTC
CDR3 protein: CASSQKLAGGIETQYF

V gene: TRBV18
D gene: NA
J gene: TRBJ1-1
clone size: few
CDR3 DNA: TGTGCCAGCTCGAGGGGTGGAAGCACTGAAGCTTTCTTT
CDR3 protein: CASSRGGSTEAFF

V gene: TRBV7-2
D gene: TRBD2
J gene: TRBJ2-5
clone size: NA
CDR3 DNA: TGTGCCAGCAGCTTAGAGGGTAGCGGGGGGGCCAGTGAGACCCAGTACTTC
CDR3 protein: CASSLEGSGGASETQYF

V gene: TRBV6-1
D gene: NA
J gene: TRBJ2-1
clone size: NA
CDR3 DNA: TGTGCCAGCAGTGAACAAAAGGGAGATGAGCAGTTCTTC
CDR3 protein: CASSEQKGDEQFF

V gene: TRBV6-1
D gene: NA
J gene: TRBJ1-6
clone size: NA
CDR3 DNA: TGTGCCAGCAGTGAAGGGACGCCAAAATGGAATTCACCCCTCCACTTT
CDR3 protein: CASSEGTPKWNSPLHF

V gene: TRBV11-2
D gene: NA
J gene: TRBJ1-5
clone size: NA
CDR3 DNA: TGTGCCAGCAGCTTTGGGCTTGGAGACAATCAGCCCCAGCATTTT
CDR3 protein: CASSFGLGDNQPQHF

V gene: TRBV4-3
D gene: TRBD2
J gene: TRBJ2-7
clone size: NA
CDR3 DNA: TGCGCCAGCAGCGAACTGACTAGCGCTGATGAAAATGAGCAGTACTTC
CDR3 protein: CASSELTSADENEQYF

V gene: TRBV27
D gene: NA
J gene: TRBJ1-6
clone size: NA
CDR3 DNA: TGTGCCAGCAGGGCCGGGAGGAATTCACCCCTCCACTTT
CDR3 protein: CASRAGRNSPLHF

V gene: TRBV9
D gene: TRBD2
J gene: TRBJ2-5
clone size: NA
CDR3 DNA: TGTGCCAGCAGCGTTTCGGCGGGGGTCGGGGAGACCCAGTACTTC
CDR3 protein: CASSVSAGVGETQYF

V gene: TRBV10-1
D gene: NA
J gene: TRBJ2-2
clone size: once
CDR3 DNA: TGCGCCAGCATGGGTTTCTCTAACACCGGGGAGCTGTTTTTT
CDR3 protein: CASMGFSNTGELFF

V gene: TRBV7-9
D gene: TRBD2
J gene: TRBJ2-5
clone size: NA
CDR3 DNA: TGTGCCAGCAGCATCCGGGGGGATCCGTACCAAGAGACCCAGTACTTC
CDR3 protein: CASSIRGDPYQETQYF

V gene: TRBV5-1
D gene: TRBD2
J gene: TRBJ2-7
clone size: few
CDR3 DNA: TGCGCCAGCAGCTTTCTAGCGGGGGGCTCCTACGAGCAGTACTTC
CDR3 protein: CASSFLAGGSYEQYF

V gene: TRBV20-1
D gene: NA
J gene: TRBJ2-5
clone size: few
CDR3 DNA: TGCAGTGCTAGTCACACGGGGACCCAGTACTTC
CDR3 protein: CSASHTGTQYF

V gene: TRBV14
D gene: NA
J gene: TRBJ2-7
clone size: NA
CDR3 DNA: TGTGCCAGCAGCCAAGGGTGGGCCGTTGGCTACGAGCAGTACTTC
CDR3 protein: CASSQGWAVGYEQYF

V gene: TRBV5-1
D gene: NA
J gene: TRBJ1-2
clone size: NA
CDR3 DNA: TGCGCCAGCAGCTTCGGCTCGACTGGGACACCGACCTATGGCTACACCTTC
CDR3 protein: CASSFGSTGTPTYGYTF

V gene: TRBV11-2
D gene: NA
J gene: TRBJ2-1
clone size: NA
CDR3 DNA: TGTGCCAGCAGCTTAGAGTATTCGGGGTCGGATGAGCAGTTCTTC
CDR3 protein: CASSLEYSGSDEQFF

V gene: TRBV7-2
D gene: TRBD2
J gene: TRBJ2-5
clone size: few
CDR3 DNA: TGTGCCAGCAGCTTAGAGGCACTAGCGGGGGGGCCGGGGGAGACCCAGTACTTC
CDR3 protein: CASSLEALAGGPGETQYF

V gene: TRBV10-3
D gene: NA
J gene: TRBJ2-5
clone size: NA
CDR3 DNA: TGTGCCATCAGTGAGACGAACGCCAAGCAGTACTTC
CDR3 protein: CAISETNAKQYF

V gene: TRBV20-1
D gene: TRBD1
J gene: TRBJ2-6
clone size: few
CDR3 DNA: TGCAGTGCTCCCGATACATTCAGGGGGACTGGGGCCAACGTCCTGACTTTC
CDR3 protein: CSAPDTFRGTGANVLTF

V gene: TRBV20-1
D gene: NA
J gene: TRBJ1-1
clone size: NA
CDR3 DNA: TGCAGTGCTGGAAGAGACAACACTGAAGCTTTCTTT
CDR3 protein: CSAGRDNTEAFF

V gene: TRBV10-2
D gene: TRBD2
J gene: TRBJ2-7
clone size: NA
CDR3 DNA: TGCGCCAGCAGTGTTCGGGCGGGGGGGCCTACTCGGGAGCAGTACTTC
CDR3 protein: CASSVRAGGPTREQYF

V gene: TRBV18
D gene: NA
J gene: TRBJ1-5
clone size: NA
CDR3 DNA: TGCGCCAGCTCACCACTATCAGGTCGGGATCAGCCCCAGCATTTT
CDR3 protein: CASSPLSGRDQPQHF

V gene: TRBV7-2
D gene: NA
J gene: TRBJ1-5
clone size: few
CDR3 DNA: TGTGCCAGCACCCAAGGACCCAATCAGCCCCAGCATTTT
CDR3 protein: CASTQGPNQPQHF

V gene: TRBV5-1
D gene: NA
J gene: TRBJ2-1
clone size: NA
CDR3 DNA: TGCGCCAGCAGCGGGTACTCAGGGGTCCCCTACAATGAGCAGTTCTTC
CDR3 protein: CASSGYSGVPYNEQFF

V gene: TRBV20-1
D gene: TRBD1
J gene: TRBJ2-6
clone size: NA
CDR3 DNA: TGCAGTGCTAGAAGGGGGGACAGGTCTGTCTCTGGGGCCAACGTCCTGACTTTC
CDR3 protein: CSARRGDRSVSGANVLTF

V gene: TRBV6-5
D gene: NA
J gene: TRBJ2-1
clone size: NA
CDR3 DNA: TGTGCCAGCAGGGTCGACAGGAGTAACTACAATGAGCAGTTCTTC
CDR3 protein: CASRVDRSNYNEQFF

V gene: TRBV27
D gene: NA
J gene: TRBJ1-2
clone size: NA
CDR3 DNA: TGTGCCAGCAGGGGGGTAGGCGTCGGCCATGGCTACACCTTC
CDR3 protein: CASRGVGVGHGYTF

V gene: TRBV29-1
D gene: TRBD2
J gene: TRBJ2-4
clone size: few
CDR3 DNA: TGCAGCGTTGCCGGCGTAACTAGCGGGGGGGATAACATTCAGTACTTC
CDR3 protein: CSVAGVTSGGDNIQYF

V gene: TRBV4-1
D gene: NA
J gene: TRBJ1-2
clone size: NA
CDR3 DNA: TGCGCCAGCAGCCAAAGTGGGAAAAACTATGGCTACACCTTC
CDR3 protein: CASSQSGKNYGYTF

V gene: TRBV12-3/TRBV12-4
D gene: TRBD2
J gene: TRBJ2-3
clone size: NA
CDR3 DNA: TGTGCCAGCAGTTTAGGAATCCAGCGGGGGGTCACAGAGACGCAGTATTTT
CDR3 protein: CASSLGIQRGVTETQYF

V gene: TRBV20-1
D gene: TRBD2
J gene: TRBJ2-1
clone size: few
CDR3 DNA: TGCAGTGCTAGACCGGGGGGTTACAATGAGCAGTTCTTC
CDR3 protein: CSARPGGYNEQFF

V gene: TRBV15
D gene: NA
J gene: TRBJ2-3
clone size: few
CDR3 DNA: TGTGCCACCAGCAGAGGCGCCAGGGGTGGGCCAGATACGCAGTATTTT
CDR3 protein: CATSRGARGGPDTQYF

V gene: TRBV5-6
D gene: TRBD1
J gene: TRBJ1-5
clone size: NA
CDR3 DNA: TGTGCCAGCAGCTTCGAGGGGGCGGGTCAGCCCCAGCATTTT
CDR3 protein: CASSFEGAGQPQHF

V gene: TRBV20-1
D gene: NA
J gene: TRBJ2-4
clone size: few
CDR3 DNA: TGCAGTGCGCACAGACAGGATCCAAACATTCAGTACTTC
CDR3 protein: CSAHRQDPNIQYF

V gene: TRBV2
D gene: NA
J gene: TRBJ2-3
clone size: few
CDR3 DNA: TGTGCCAGCGCGCCCGGGATTTCTTTAGCAGATACGCAGTATTTT
CDR3 protein: CASAPGISLADTQYF

V gene: TRBV7-2
D gene: NA
J gene: TRBJ1-6
clone size: NA
CDR3 DNA: TGTGCCAGCAGCTTAACCAGGGTTAATTCACCCCTCCACTTT
CDR3 protein: CASSLTRVNSPLHF

V gene: TRBV29-1
D gene: NA
J gene: TRBJ1-1
clone size: few
CDR3 DNA: TGCAGGACGGGTGGGGGGACGGACACTGAAGCTTTCTTT
CDR3 protein: CRTGGGTDTEAFF

V gene: TRBV6-2/TRBV6-3
D gene: NA
J gene: TRBJ2-7
clone size: NA
CDR3 DNA: TGTGCCAGTTGGCATCGAACGGGGTCCTACGAGCAGTACTTC
CDR3 protein: CASWHRTGSYEQYF

V gene: TRBV4-3
D gene: NA
J gene: TRBJ2-6
clone size: few
CDR3 DNA: TGCGCCAGCAGCCACAGCGGGTACGGGCGCTCTGGGGCCAACGTCCTGACTTTC
CDR3 protein: CASSHSGYGRSGANVLTF

V gene: TRBV9
D gene: TRBD1
J gene: TRBJ2-7
clone size: NA
CDR3 DNA: TGTGCCAGCAGCCCACGGGACAGATCCTACAATGAGCAGTACTTC
CDR3 protein: CASSPRDRSYNEQYF

V gene: TRBV9
D gene: NA
J gene: TRBJ1-2
clone size: NA
CDR3 DNA: TGTGCCAGCACCACCTCTAACTATGGCTACACCTTC
CDR3 protein: CASTTSNYGYTF

V gene: TRBV29-1
D gene: NA
J gene: TRBJ2-7
clone size: NA
CDR3 DNA: TGCAGCGTTGTGAGGGACCTCGAGCAGTACTTC
CDR3 protein: CSVVRDLEQYF

V gene: TRBV6-5
D gene: TRBD1
J gene: TRBJ1-6
clone size: NA
CDR3 DNA: TGTGCCAGCAGCCCCGGACAGGGGAAAATAAATTCACCCCTCCACTTT
CDR3 protein: CASSPGQGKINSPLHF

V gene: TRBV5-5
D gene: NA
J gene: TRBJ2-1
clone size: few
CDR3 DNA: TGTGCCAGCAGCTCGCTCCCCCAGGGATCCTACAATGAGCAGTTCTTC
CDR3 protein: CASSSLPQGSYNEQFF

V gene: TRBV29-1
D gene: NA
J gene: TRBJ2-7
clone size: few
CDR3 DNA: TGCAGCGTTGCAGGGGCTAGTCTCTACGAGCAGTACTTC
CDR3 protein: CSVAGASLYEQYF

V gene: TRBV28
D gene: NA
J gene: TRBJ2-5
clone size: few
CDR3 DNA: TGTGCCAGCAGTTTATTTATTTCTGCCTCTCGGGGGGCGCGGGAGACCCAGTACTTC
CDR3 protein: CASSLFISASRGARETQYF

V gene: TRBV4-2
D gene: TRBD1
J gene: TRBJ2-7
clone size: NA
CDR3 DNA: TGTGCCAGCAGCCAAGCAGGACAGGGGCCCTACGAGCAGTCCTTC
CDR3 protein: CASSQAGQGPYEQSF

V gene: TRBV29-1
D gene: NA
J gene: TRBJ1-2
clone size: few
CDR3 DNA: TGCAGCGTTGATTTCGGGCAGCATACGCACTATGGCTACACCTTC
CDR3 protein: CSVDFGQHTHYGYTF

V gene: TRBV7-2
D gene: NA
J gene: TRBJ2-3
clone size: NA
CDR3 DNA: TGTGCCAGCAGCCCACGCATATCGAACACAGATACGCAGTATTTT
CDR3 protein: CASSPRISNTDTQYF

V gene: TRBV28
D gene: NA
J gene: TRBJ2-4
clone size: NA
CDR3 DNA: TGTGCCAGCAGTTCACCCGAAAGCGGGGCCAAAAACATTCAGTACTTC
CDR3 protein: CASSSPESGAKNIQYF

V gene: TRBV14
D gene: TRBD2
J gene: TRBJ2-1
clone size: many
CDR3 DNA: TGTGCCAGCAGCCGGGGACTAGCGGCCAGCTCCTACAATGAGCAGTTCTTC
CDR3 protein: CASSRGLAASSYNEQFF

V gene: TRBV15
D gene: NA
J gene: TRBJ2-7
clone size: few
CDR3 DNA: TGTGCCACCAGCGAGGCGGGGAGTATCTACGAGCAGTACTTC
CDR3 protein: CATSEAGSIYEQYF

V gene: TRBV6-5
D gene: NA
J gene: TRBJ2-1
clone size: NA
CDR3 DNA: TGTGCCAGCAGTTACGAGCCTAATCTTAACAATGAGCAGTTCTTC
CDR3 protein: CASSYEPNLNNEQFF

V gene: TRBV7-2
D gene: TRBD2
J gene: TRBJ2-3
clone size: NA
CDR3 DNA: TGTGCCAGCAGCTTACGACTAGCGGGAACGGAGGGTACGCAGTATTTT
CDR3 protein: CASSLRLAGTEGTQYF